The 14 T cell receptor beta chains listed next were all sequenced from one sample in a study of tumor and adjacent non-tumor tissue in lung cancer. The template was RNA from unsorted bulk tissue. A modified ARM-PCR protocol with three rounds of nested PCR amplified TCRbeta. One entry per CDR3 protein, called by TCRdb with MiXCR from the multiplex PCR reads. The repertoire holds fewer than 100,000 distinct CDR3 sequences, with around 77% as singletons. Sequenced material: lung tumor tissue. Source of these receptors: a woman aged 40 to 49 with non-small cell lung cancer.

The CDR3 sequence is CASNVKLERQYF. CDR3 bases: TGTGCCAGCAACGTAAAATTGGAGCGGCAGTACTTC. This rearrangement joins TRBV7-9 to TRBJ2-7; unclear D gene. CDR1 and CDR2 from the germline V gene are SEHNR and FQNEAQ (reference sequence). V shed 7 bases and J shed 9 bases, with 16 bases lying between them. This CDR3 is built from 12 residues.

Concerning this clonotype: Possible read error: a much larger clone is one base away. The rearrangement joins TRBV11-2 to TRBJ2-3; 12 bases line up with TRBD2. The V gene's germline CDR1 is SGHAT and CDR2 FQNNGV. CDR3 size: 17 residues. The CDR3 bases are TGTGCCAGCAACTTTTCACTAGCGGGGGGCTCCACAGATACGCAGTGTTTT. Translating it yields CASNFSLAGGSTDTQCF.

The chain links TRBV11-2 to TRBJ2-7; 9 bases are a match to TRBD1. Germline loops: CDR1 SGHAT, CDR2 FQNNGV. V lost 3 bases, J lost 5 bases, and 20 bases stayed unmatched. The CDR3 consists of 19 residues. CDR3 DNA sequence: TGTGCCAGCAGCTTTTATCAGGGAATCCGGGACAGGGATTTCCACGAGCAGTACTTC. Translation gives CASSFYQGIRDRDFHEQYF.

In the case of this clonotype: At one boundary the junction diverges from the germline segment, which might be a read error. The DNA for the CDR3 is TGCGGCGTTGCCAGACTAGCGAACTCCAATGAGCTGTTCTTC. Amino acids: CGVARLANSNELFF. This chain connects TRBV29-1 to TRBJ2-1, with TRBD2 matching over 8 bases. This CDR3 comprises 14 residues. Germline CDR1 and CDR2: SQVTM and ANQGSEA.

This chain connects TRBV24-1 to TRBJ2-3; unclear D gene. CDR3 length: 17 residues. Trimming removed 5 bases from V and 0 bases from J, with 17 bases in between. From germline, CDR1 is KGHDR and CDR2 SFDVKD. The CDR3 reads CATSAFVNGSSTDTQYF. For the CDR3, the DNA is TGTGCCACCAGTGCCTTCGTTAACGGCTCTAGCACAGATACGCAGTATTTT.

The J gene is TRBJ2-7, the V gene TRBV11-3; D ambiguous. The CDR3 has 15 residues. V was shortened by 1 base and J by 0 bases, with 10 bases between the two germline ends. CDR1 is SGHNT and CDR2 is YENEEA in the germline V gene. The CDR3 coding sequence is TGTGCCAGCAGCTTAGGAACGGCTAGCTCCTACGAGCAGTACTTC. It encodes CASSLGTASSYEQYF.

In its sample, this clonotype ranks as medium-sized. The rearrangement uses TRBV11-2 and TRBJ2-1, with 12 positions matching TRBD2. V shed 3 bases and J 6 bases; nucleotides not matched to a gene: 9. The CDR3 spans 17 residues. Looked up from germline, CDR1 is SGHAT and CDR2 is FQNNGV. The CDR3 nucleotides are TGTGCCAGCAGCTTTCGGGCGACTAGCGGGAGTGTCAATGAGCAGTTCTTC. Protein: CASSFRATSGSVNEQFF. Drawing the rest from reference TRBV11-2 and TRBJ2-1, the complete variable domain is EAGVAQSPRYKIIEKRQSVAFWCNPISGHATLYWYQQILGQGPKLLIQFQNNGVVDDSQLPKDRFSAERLKGVDSTLKIQPAKLEDSAVYLCASSFRATSGSVNEQFFGPGTRLTVL.

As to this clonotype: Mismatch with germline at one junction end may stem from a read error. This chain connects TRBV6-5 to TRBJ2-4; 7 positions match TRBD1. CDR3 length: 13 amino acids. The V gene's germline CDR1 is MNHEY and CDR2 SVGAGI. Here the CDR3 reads CARSQTGWNIQCF. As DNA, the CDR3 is TGTGCCAGGAGCCAGACAGGGTGGAACATTCAGTGCTTC.

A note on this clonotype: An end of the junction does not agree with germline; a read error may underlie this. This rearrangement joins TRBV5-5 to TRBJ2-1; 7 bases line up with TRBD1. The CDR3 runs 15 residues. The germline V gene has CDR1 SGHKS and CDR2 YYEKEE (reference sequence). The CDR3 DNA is TGTGGCAGCAGCGCCAGGGGGTTTATTTACAATGAGCAGTTCTTC. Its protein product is CGSSARGFIYNEQFF.

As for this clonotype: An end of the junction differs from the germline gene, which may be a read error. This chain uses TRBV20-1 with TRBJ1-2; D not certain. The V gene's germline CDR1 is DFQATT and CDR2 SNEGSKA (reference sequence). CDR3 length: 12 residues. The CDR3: CNAPVDFYGYTF. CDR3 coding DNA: TGCAATGCTCCTGTAGACTTCTATGGCTACACCTTC.

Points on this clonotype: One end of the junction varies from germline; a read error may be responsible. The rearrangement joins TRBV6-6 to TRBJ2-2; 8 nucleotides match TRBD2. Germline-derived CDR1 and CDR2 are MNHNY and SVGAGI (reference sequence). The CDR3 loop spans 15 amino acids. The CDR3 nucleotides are TGTGCCAGCAGTTCTTTGGCGGGGGGACTCGGGGAGCTATTTTTT. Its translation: CASSSLAGGLGELFF.

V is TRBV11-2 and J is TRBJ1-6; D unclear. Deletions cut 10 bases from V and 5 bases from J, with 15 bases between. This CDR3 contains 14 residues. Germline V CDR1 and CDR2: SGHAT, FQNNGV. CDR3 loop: CANSSDKDNSPLHF. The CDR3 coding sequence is TGTGCCAATAGCTCCGACAAAGATAATTCACCCCTCCACTTT.

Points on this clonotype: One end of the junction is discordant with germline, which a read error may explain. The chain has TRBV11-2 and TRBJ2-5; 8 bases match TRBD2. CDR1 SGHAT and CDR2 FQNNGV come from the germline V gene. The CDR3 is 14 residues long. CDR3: CTSSGSRELGAQYF. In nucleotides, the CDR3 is TGTACCAGCAGCGGGAGCAGGGAGTTAGGGGCCCAGTACTTC. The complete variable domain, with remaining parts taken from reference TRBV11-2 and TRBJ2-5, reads EAGVAQSPRYKIIEKRQSVAFWCNPISGHATLYWYQQILGQGPKLLIQFQNNGVVDDSQLPKDRFSAERLKGVDSTLKIQPAKLEDSAVYLCTSSGSRELGAQYFGPGTRLLVL.

The CDR3 reads CASSQHGRSHEQYF. The CDR3 coding sequence is TGCGCCAGCAGCCAACACGGGAGATCCCACGAGCAGTACTTC. The chain has TRBV5-1 and TRBJ2-7, with D perhaps matching TRBD2 (6 bases). CDR3 length: 14 amino acids. The germline gives CDR1 SGHRS, CDR2 YFSETQ. V dropped 4 bases and J dropped 5 bases, with 16 bases sitting between them.